The sequence of this T cell receptor (beta chain) was determined in a study of shared clonotypes between healthy human individuals. The CDR3 has 14 amino acids. J lost 5 bases, V lost 5 bases, and 1 base had no gene match. The germline CDR1 and CDR2 sequences are SGHVS and FNYEAQ. Every subset had its genomic DNA shared out evenly among several immunoSEQ plates. Data came from immunoSEQ multiplex PCR; TCRdb stores just in-frame clones and leaves some out. The sample lists around 500,000 clones; roughly 78% were seen once. The clonotype originates from a woman between 35 and 50 years old in good health. Some clones in this sample may be carry-over from other donors' samples. V usage is TRBV7-6 and J usage is TRBJ2-3, with 13 nucleotides matching TRBD2. Material for sequencing was PBMCs. CDR3 loop: CASSGTSGVDTQYF. CDR3 in DNA: TGTGCCAGCAGCGGGACTAGCGGGGTAGATACGCAGTATTTT.